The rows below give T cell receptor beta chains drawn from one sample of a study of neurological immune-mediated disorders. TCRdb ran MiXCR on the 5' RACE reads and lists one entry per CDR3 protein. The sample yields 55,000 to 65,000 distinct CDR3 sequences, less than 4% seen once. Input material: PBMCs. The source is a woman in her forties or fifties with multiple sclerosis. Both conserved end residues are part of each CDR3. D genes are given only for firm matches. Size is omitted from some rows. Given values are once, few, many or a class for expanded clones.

CASSPRKWNQPQHF | TGTGCCAGCAGCCCAAGAAAGTGGAATCAGCCCCAGCATTTT | . | TRBJ1-5 | few | TRBV6-5
CSAAARGGISITQYF | TGCAGTGCAGCCGCTCGGGGCGGGATATCCATTACGCAGTATTTT | . | TRBJ2-3 | many | TRBV20-1
CSADRGPYNEQFF | TGCAGTGCGGACAGGGGGCCCTACAATGAGCAGTTCTTC | TRBD1 | TRBJ2-1 | many | TRBV20-1
CASSQDGELFF | TGTGCCAGCAGCCAAGATGGGGAGCTGTTTTTT | . | TRBJ2-2 | many | TRBV4-2
CASSFNPFGGKAFF | TGTGCCAGCAGTTTCAACCCATTTGGGGGGAAAGCTTTCTTT | . | TRBJ1-1 | many | TRBV12-3/TRBV12-4
CASSPRGPAGTQYF | TGTGCCAGCTCCCCCCGCGGCCCAGCAGGGACGCAGTATTTT | . | TRBJ2-3 | . | TRBV7-2
CASSLVPTGNTGELFF | TGTGCCAGCAGCTTAGTACCCACCGGGAACACCGGGGAGCTGTTTTTT | . | TRBJ2-2 | many | TRBV7-2
CASSQRGSSYNEQFF | TGTGCCAGCAGCCAGCGTGGGAGCTCCTACAATGAGCAGTTCTTC | . | TRBJ2-1 | many | TRBV7-2
CAFVGGEPYTGELFF | TGTGCGTTCGTAGGGGGCGAACCCTACACCGGGGAGCTGTTTTTT | TRBD1 | TRBJ2-2 | many | TRBV7-9
CASSGRLAGVSDTQYF | TGTGCCAGCAGCGGAAGACTAGCGGGAGTATCAGATACGCAGTATTTT | TRBD2 | TRBJ2-3 | many | TRBV7-2
CSARDFGTSGYNEQFF | TGCAGTGCTAGAGATTTCGGGACTAGCGGTTACAATGAGCAGTTCTTC | TRBD2 | TRBJ2-1 | many | TRBV20-1
CASSLGVGGLEQYF | TGTGCCAGCAGCTTGGGGGTTGGGGGCCTCGAGCAGTACTTC | . | TRBJ2-7 | medium-sized | TRBV7-2
CASSTTGVGAQYF | TGTGCCAGCAGTACCACAGGGGTTGGAGCGCAGTATTTT | TRBD1 | TRBJ2-3 | many | TRBV12-3/TRBV12-4
CASALLRGQRYGYTF | TGTGCCAGCGCCCTCTTGCGAGGGCAGCGCTATGGCTACACCTTC | . | TRBJ1-2 | . | TRBV16
CSAPGLAFF | TGCAGTGCCCCCGGTCTAGCTTTCTTT | . | TRBJ1-1 | many | TRBV20-1
CASSFRDRGYSGANVLTF | TGTGCCAGCAGTTTTAGGGACCGAGGCTACTCTGGGGCCAACGTCCTGACTTTC | . | TRBJ2-6 | many | TRBV28
CSALPGQGRKQYF | TGCAGTGCTTTGCCGGGACAGGGGAGGAAGCAGTACTTC | TRBD1 | TRBJ2-7 | few | TRBV20-1
CSASTSGRTYNEQFF | TGCAGTGCTTCGACTAGCGGGCGTACCTACAATGAGCAGTTCTTC | TRBD2 | TRBJ2-1 | . | TRBV20-1
CSVREDTQYF | TGCAGCGTTCGGGAAGATACGCAGTATTTT | . | TRBJ2-3 | many | TRBV29-1
CAARMGPDTEAFF | TGTGCCGCGCGCATGGGGCCGGACACTGAAGCTTTCTTT | . | TRBJ1-1 | many | TRBV10-3
CASSLAGTAGDQPQHF | TGTGCCAGCAGCTTAGCCGGGACGGCCGGGGATCAGCCCCAGCATTTT | . | TRBJ1-5 | few | TRBV7-9
CSARDQLGYNEQFF | TGCAGTGCTCGGGACCAGCTAGGGTACAATGAGCAGTTCTTC | . | TRBJ2-1 | many | TRBV20-1
CASSHRDTGELFF | TGTGCCAGCAGCCACAGGGACACCGGGGAGCTGTTTTTT | . | TRBJ2-2 | many | TRBV14
CASSLTLAGGAYEQYF | TGCGCCAGCAGCTTGACACTAGCGGGAGGGGCCTACGAGCAGTACTTC | TRBD2 | TRBJ2-7 | many | TRBV5-1
CSADPSEGSYF | TGCAGCGCCGACCCCTCGGAGGGGTCGTACTTC | . | TRBJ2-7 | many | TRBV29-1
CASSLVSRGNEQFF | TGTGCCAGCAGCTTAGTAAGCAGGGGGAATGAGCAGTTCTTC | TRBD1 | TRBJ2-1 | many | TRBV7-6
CASSYLDYEQYF | TGTGCCAGCAGCTATTTAGACTACGAGCAGTACTTC | . | TRBJ2-7 | few | TRBV5-5